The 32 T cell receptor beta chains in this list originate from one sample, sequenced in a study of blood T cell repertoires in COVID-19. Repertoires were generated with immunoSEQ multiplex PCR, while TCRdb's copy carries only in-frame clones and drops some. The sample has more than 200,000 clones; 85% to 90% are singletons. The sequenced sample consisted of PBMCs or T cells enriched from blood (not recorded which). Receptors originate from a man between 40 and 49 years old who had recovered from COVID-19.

The chain's CDR3 is CAIRTPTGPNEKLFF. CDR3 sequence (DNA): TGTGCCATCAGAACGCCGACAGGGCCTAATGAAAAACTGTTTTTT. This rearrangement joins TRBV10-3 to TRBJ1-4, with TRBD1 matching 7 bases. Germline CDR1 and CDR2: ENHRY and SYGVKD. CDR3 length equals 15 residues. J was trimmed by 3 bases and V by 6 bases; bases with no gene match: 7.

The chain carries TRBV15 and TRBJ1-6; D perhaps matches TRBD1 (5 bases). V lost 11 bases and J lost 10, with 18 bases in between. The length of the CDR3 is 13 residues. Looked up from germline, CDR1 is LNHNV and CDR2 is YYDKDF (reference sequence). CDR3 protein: CAVSRGSESPLHF. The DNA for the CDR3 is TGTGCCGTTTCCCGGGGGTCGGAGTCACCCCTCCACTTT.

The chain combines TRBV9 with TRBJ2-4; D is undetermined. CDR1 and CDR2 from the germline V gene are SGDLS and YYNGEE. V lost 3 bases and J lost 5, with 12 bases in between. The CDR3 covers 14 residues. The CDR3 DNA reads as TGTGCCAGCAGCGAGAGGCCTACGGAAAACATTCAGTACTTC. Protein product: CASSERPTENIQYF.

The CDR3 protein is CASSPGGGENTEAFF. CDR3 sequence (DNA): TGCGCCAGCAGCCCGGGGGGTGGAGAGAACACTGAAGCTTTCTTT. The chain uses TRBV5-1 and TRBJ1-1; possible D gene TRBD1, 5 bases. Germline V lookup: CDR1 SGHRS, CDR2 YFSETQ. Between the trimmed V and J ends, which lost 4 bases and 1 base, there was a span of 14 bases. CDR3 length: 15 amino acids.

In DNA, the CDR3 is TGCGCCAGCAGCCCACGGGCCCCCAGGGACACTGAAGCTTTCTTT. Amino acid sequence: CASSPRAPRDTEAFF. This chain links TRBV5-1 with TRBJ1-1; D may be TRBD1 (5 bases). The CDR3 contains 15 residues. V was pared by 4 bases and J by 3 bases, with 16 bases between. Per the germline V gene, CDR1 is SGHRS and CDR2 is YFSETQ.

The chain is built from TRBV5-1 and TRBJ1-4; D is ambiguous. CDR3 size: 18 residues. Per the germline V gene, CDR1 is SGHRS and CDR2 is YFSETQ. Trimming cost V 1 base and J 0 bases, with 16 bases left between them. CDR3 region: CASSLIDSGFATNEKLFF. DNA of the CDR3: TGCGCCAGCAGCTTGATCGATTCAGGCTTTGCAACTAATGAAAAACTGTTTTTT.

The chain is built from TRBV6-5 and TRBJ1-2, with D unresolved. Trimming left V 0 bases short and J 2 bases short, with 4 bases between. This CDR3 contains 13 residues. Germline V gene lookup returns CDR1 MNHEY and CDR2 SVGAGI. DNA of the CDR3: TGTGCCAGCAGTTACTCTGCGAACTATGGCTACACCTTC. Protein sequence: CASSYSANYGYTF.

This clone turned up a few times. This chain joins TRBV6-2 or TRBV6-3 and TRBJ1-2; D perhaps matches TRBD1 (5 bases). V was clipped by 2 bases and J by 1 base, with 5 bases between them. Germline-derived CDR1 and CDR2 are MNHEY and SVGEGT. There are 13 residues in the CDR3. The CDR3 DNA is TGTGCCAGCAGTTACGACAGTAACTATGGCTACACCTTC. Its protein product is CASSYDSNYGYTF.

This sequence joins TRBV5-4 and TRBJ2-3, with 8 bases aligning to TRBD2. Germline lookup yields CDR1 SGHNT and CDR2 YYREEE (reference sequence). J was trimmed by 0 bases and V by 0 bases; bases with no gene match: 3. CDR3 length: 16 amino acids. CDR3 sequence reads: CASSLGASGSTDTQYF. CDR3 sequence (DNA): TGTGCCAGCAGCTTGGGGGCTAGCGGGAGCACAGATACGCAGTATTTT.

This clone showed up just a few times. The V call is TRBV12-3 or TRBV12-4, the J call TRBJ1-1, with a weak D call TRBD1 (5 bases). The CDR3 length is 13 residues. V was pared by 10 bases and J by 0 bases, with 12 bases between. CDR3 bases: TGTGCCACAGAAGGGACTTTGAACACTGAAGCTTTCTTT. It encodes CATEGTLNTEAFF.

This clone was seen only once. The CDR3 protein is CASSVSGQGNNEQFF. The CDR3, as DNA: TGTGCCAGCAGCGTATCGGGACAGGGGAACAATGAGCAGTTCTTC. The genes are TRBV9 and TRBJ2-1, with 10 positions matching TRBD1. The V and J ends lost 1 base and 5 bases, in that order; junction bases with no gene match: 3. The CDR3 has 15 residues. Germline lookup yields CDR1 SGDLS and CDR2 YYNGEE.

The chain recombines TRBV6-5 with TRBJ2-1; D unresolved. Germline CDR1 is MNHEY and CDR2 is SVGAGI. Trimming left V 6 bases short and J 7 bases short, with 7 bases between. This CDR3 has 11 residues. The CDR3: CASSLVNEQFF. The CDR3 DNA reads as TGTGCCAGCAGCCTAGTTAATGAGCAGTTCTTC.

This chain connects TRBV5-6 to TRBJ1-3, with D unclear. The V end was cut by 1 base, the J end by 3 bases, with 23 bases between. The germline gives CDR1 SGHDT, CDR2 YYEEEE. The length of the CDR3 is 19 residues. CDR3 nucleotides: TGTGCCAGCAGCTTGTTTCGAGCGTACCGGTCGGAGATTGGAAACACCATATATTTT. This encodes CASSLFRAYRSEIGNTIYF.

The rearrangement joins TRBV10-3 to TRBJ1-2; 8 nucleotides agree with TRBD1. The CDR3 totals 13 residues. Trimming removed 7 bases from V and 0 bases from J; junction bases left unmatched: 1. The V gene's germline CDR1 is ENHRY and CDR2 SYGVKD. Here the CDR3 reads CAITGQANYGYTF. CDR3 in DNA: TGTGCCATCACGGGACAGGCTAACTATGGCTACACCTTC.

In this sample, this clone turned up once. Here the CDR3 DNA reads TGTGCCTGGAGCCCGGGACTAGCGGGAGTGATGAATGAGCAGTTCTTC. It codes for CAWSPGLAGVMNEQFF. The J gene is TRBJ2-1, the V gene TRBV30; TRBD2 aligns across 14 bases. CDR3 size: 16 residues. Germline V gene lookup returns CDR1 GTSNPN and CDR2 SVGIG (reference sequence). Germline trimming cut 3 bases from V and 7 bases from J; bases unmatched to any gene: 8.

For the CDR3, the DNA is TGTGCCAGCAGCTTGGATCAGGGGTACGAGCAGTACTTC. This gives the protein CASSLDQGYEQYF. The rearrangement joins TRBV7-6 to TRBJ2-7; tentatively, D is TRBD1 (6 bases). The CDR3 spans 13 residues. In germline, CDR1 is SGHVS, CDR2 FNYEAQ. V gave up 3 bases and J gave up 4 bases, with 10 bases separating them.

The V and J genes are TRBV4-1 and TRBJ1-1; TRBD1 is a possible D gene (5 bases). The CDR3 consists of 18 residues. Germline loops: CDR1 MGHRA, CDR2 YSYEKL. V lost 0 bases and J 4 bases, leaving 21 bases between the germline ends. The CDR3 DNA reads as TGCGCCAGCAGCCAAGACACAGGAGGGGCTCTCTCGGGCACTGAAGCTTTCTTT. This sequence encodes CASSQDTGGALSGTEAFF.

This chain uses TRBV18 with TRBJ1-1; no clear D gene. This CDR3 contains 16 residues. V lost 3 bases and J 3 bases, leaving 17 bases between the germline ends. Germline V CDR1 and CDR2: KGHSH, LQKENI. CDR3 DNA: TGTGCCAGCTCACCCCGCTTGTCCGCGATGGACACTGAAGCTTTCTTT. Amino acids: CASSPRLSAMDTEAFF.

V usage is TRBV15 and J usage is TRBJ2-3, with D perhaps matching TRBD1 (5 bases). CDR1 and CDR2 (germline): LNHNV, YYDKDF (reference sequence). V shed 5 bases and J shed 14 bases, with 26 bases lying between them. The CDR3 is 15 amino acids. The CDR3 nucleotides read TGTGCCACCAGCGGACGGACACTCTTCGACTTCTCACCGTATTTT. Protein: CATSGRTLFDFSPYF.

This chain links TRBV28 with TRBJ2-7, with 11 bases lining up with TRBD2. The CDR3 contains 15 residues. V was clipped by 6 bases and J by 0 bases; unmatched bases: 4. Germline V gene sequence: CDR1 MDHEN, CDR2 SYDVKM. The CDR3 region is CASSPGLAASYEQYF. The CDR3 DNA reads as TGTGCCAGCAGCCCGGGACTAGCGGCCTCCTACGAGCAGTACTTC.

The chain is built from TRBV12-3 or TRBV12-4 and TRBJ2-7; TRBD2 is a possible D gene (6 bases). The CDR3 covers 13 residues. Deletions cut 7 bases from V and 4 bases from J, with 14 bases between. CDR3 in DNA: TGTGCCAGCACTAATCTCGGAGGGTACGAGCAGTACTTC. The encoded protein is CASTNLGGYEQYF.

This CDR3 is CASSLEAGVYNEQFF. For the CDR3, the DNA is TGTGCCAGCAGCTTAGAAGCGGGGGTATACAATGAGCAGTTCTTC. J is TRBJ2-1 and V is TRBV11-2, with TRBD2 matching over 8 bases. This CDR3 spans 15 amino acids. Trimming took 0 bases from V and 4 from J; bases not matched to a gene: 2. Germline V gene data show CDR1 as SGHAT and CDR2 as FQNNGV.

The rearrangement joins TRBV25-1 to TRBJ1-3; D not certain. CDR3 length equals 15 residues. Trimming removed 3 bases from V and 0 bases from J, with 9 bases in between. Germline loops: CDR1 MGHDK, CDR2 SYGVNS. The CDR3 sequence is CASSDDFSSGNTIYF. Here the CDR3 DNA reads TGTGCCAGCAGTGACGACTTCAGCTCTGGAAACACCATATATTTT.

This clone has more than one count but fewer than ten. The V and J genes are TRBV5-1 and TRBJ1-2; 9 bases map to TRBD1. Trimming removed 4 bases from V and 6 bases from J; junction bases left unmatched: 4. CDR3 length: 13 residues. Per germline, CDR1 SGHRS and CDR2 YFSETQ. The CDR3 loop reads CASSRTGDDGYTF. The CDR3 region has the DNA TGCGCCAGCAGCCGGACAGGGGATGATGGCTACACCTTC.

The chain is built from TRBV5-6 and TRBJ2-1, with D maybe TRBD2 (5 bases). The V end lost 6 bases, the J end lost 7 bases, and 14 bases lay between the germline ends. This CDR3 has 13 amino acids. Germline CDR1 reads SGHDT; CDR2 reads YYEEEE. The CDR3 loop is CASIGNPGNEQFF. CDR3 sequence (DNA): TGTGCCAGCATAGGGAACCCGGGGAATGAGCAGTTCTTC.

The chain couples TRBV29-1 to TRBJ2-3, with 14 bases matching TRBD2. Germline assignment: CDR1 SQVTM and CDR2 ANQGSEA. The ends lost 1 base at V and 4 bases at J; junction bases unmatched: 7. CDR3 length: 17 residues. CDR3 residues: CSVEGRLAGGFADTQYF. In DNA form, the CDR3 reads TGCAGCGTTGAAGGCAGACTAGCGGGGGGGTTCGCAGATACGCAGTATTTT.

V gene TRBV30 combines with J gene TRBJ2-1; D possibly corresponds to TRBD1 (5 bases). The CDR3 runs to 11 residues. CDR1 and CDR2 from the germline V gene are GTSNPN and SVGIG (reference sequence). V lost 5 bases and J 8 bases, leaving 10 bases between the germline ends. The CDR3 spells CAWALGDEQFF. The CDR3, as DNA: TGTGCCTGGGCGCTAGGGGATGAGCAGTTCTTC.

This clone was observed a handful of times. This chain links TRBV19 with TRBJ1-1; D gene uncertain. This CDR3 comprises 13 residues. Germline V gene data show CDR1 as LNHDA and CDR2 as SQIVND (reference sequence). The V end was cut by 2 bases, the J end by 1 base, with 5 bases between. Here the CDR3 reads CASSILANTEAFF. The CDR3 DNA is TGTGCCAGTAGTATATTAGCGAACACTGAAGCTTTCTTT.

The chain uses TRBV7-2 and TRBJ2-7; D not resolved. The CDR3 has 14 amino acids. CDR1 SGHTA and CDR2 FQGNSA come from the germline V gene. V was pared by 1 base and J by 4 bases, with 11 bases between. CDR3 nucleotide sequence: TGTGCCAGCAGCTTAGATAGAGGATGGTACGAGCAGTACTTC. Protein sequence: CASSLDRGWYEQYF.

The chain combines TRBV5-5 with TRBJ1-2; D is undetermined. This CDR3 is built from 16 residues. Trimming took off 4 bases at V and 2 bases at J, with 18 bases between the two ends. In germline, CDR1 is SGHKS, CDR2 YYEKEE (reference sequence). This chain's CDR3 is CASSPGLGSTNYGYTF. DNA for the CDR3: TGTGCCAGCAGCCCGGGGTTGGGGAGCACGAACTATGGCTACACCTTC.

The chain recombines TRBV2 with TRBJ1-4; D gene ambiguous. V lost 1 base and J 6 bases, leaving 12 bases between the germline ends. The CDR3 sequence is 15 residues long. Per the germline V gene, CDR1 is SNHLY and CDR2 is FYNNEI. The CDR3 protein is CASSEEPPEYEKLFF. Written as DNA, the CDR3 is TGTGCCAGCAGTGAAGAACCGCCGGAGTATGAAAAACTGTTTTTT.

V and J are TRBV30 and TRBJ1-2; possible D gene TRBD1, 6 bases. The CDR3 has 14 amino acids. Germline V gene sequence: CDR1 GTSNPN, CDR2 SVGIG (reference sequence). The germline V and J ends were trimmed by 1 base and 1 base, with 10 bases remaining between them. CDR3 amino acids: CAWSGPGVNYGYTF. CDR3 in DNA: TGTGCCTGGAGTGGCCCAGGGGTTAACTATGGCTACACCTTC.